This is a list of T cell receptor beta chains from one sample in a study of shared clonotypes between healthy human individuals. Here immunoSEQ multiplex PCR was the method, and the copy in TCRdb shows in-frame clones only, minus some. The table shows roughly 1,800,000 clones, with 85% to 95% occurring only once. Material: naive CD8+ T cells sorted from blood. The origin of the receptors is a man between 18 and 35 years old in good health. CDR3s include the opening cysteine and the closing phenylalanine or tryptophan. D genes are given only for firm matches. Size is omitted from some rows. Given values are once, few, many or a class for expanded clones.

CDR3	DNA	V	J	size	D
CASSRTPLNTEAFF	TGTGCCAGCAGCCGGACACCTCTGAACACTGAAGCTTTCTTT	TRBV6-5	TRBJ1-1	NA	NA
CASSQGQWGYTF	TGTGCCAGCAGCCAGGGACAGTGGGGCTACACCTTC	TRBV7-9	TRBJ1-2	NA	TRBD1
CASSIGGLAAYEQYF	TGTGCCAGTAGTATTGGGGGACTAGCAGCTTACGAGCAGTACTTC	TRBV19	TRBJ2-7	NA	TRBD2
CASSPSGSYEQYF	TGTGCCAGCAGCCCTAGCGGGAGTTACGAGCAGTACTTC	TRBV11-2	TRBJ2-7	NA	TRBD2
CASSSGTGTFLWSYEQYF	TGTGCCAGCAGCTCCGGGACAGGGACCTTTTTGTGGTCCTACGAGCAGTACTTC	TRBV11-1	TRBJ2-7	NA	TRBD1
CASSRSGNTEAFF	TGTGCCAGCAGCAGGTCGGGGAACACTGAAGCTTTCTTT	TRBV7-6	TRBJ1-1	NA	NA
CASSLDLVGMNTEAFF	TGTGCCAGCAGCTTAGATTTAGTCGGGATGAACACTGAAGCTTTCTTT	TRBV7-6	TRBJ1-1	NA	NA
CASSQDGEGNESGYTF	TGCGCCAGCAGCCAAGATGGAGAGGGGAACGAATCTGGCTACACCTTC	TRBV4-1	TRBJ1-2	NA	NA
CASSRNTEAFF	TGTGCCAGCAGCCGAAACACTGAAGCTTTCTTT	TRBV5-6	TRBJ1-1	NA	NA
CATSIGTGGGNSPLHF	TGTGCCACCAGCATTGGGACAGGAGGCGGAAATTCACCCCTCCACTTT	TRBV15	TRBJ1-6	NA	TRBD1
CASSGTQGLVSPLHF	TGTGCCAGCAGCGGGACGCAGGGATTAGTTTCACCCCTCCACTTT	TRBV7-9	TRBJ1-6	NA	NA
CASSIFETEAFF	TGTGCCAGTAGTATATTCGAAACTGAAGCTTTCTTT	TRBV19	TRBJ1-1	NA	NA
CASSIQGHSNQPQHF	TGTGCCAGCAGCATACAGGGCCATAGCAATCAGCCCCAGCATTTT	TRBV13	TRBJ1-5	NA	NA
CASSHRGAGAVTGELFF	TGCGCCAGCAGCCATCGGGGGGCGGGGGCCGTCACCGGGGAGCTGTTTTTT	TRBV4-1	TRBJ2-2	NA	NA
CASSFSGPYQPQHF	TGTGCCAGCAGTTTCTCAGGACCCTATCAGCCCCAGCATTTT	TRBV6-5	TRBJ1-5	NA	NA
CASSVVGTMGADEQYF	TGTGCCAGCAGCGTAGTCGGGACCATGGGGGCGGACGAGCAGTACTTC	TRBV9	TRBJ2-7	NA	NA
CASSTRDRGYSNQPQHF	TGTGCCAGCAGTACCCGGGACAGGGGGTATAGCAATCAGCCCCAGCATTTT	TRBV27	TRBJ1-5	NA	TRBD1
CASSESAYQETQYF	TGCGCCAGCAGTGAGTCGGCGTATCAGGAGACCCAGTACTTC	TRBV10-2	TRBJ2-5	NA	NA
CASSFGDTLSYEQYF	TGTGCCAGCAGTTTTGGGGACACACTATCCTACGAGCAGTACTTC	TRBV28	TRBJ2-7	NA	NA
CASSPPRGTNTEAFF	TGTGCCAGCAGCCCCCCCCGAGGGACGAACACTGAAGCTTTCTTT	TRBV7-9	TRBJ1-1	NA	NA
CASSLEPLQETQYF	TGTGCCAGCAGCTTGGAACCCCTCCAAGAGACCCAGTACTTC	TRBV5-4	TRBJ2-5	once	NA
CASSVDRLGEQYF	TGTGCCAGCAGCGTAGACCGCCTCGGGGAGCAGTACTTC	TRBV9	TRBJ2-7	NA	NA
CASSQAQGYEQFF	TGCGCCAGCAGCCAAGCACAGGGGTATGAGCAGTTCTTC	TRBV4-1	TRBJ2-1	NA	TRBD1
CASSQELFYEQYF	TGTGCTAGCAGCCAAGAGCTGTTCTACGAGCAGTACTTC	TRBV7-7	TRBJ2-7	NA	NA
CASSASGGSYNSPLHF	TGTGCCAGCAGTGCCTCCGGGGGGTCCTATAATTCACCCCTCCACTTT	TRBV2	TRBJ1-6	NA	NA
CASSPTGAQETQYF	TGTGCCAGCAGCCCAACTGGGGCTCAAGAGACCCAGTACTTC	TRBV11-2	TRBJ2-5	NA	NA
CSAPTETEAFF	TGCAGTGCCCCGACGGAGACTGAAGCTTTCTTT	TRBV20-1	TRBJ1-1	NA	NA
CSALGTGASYEQYF	TGCAGCGCCCTAGGTACAGGGGCTTCCTACGAGCAGTACTTC	TRBV29-1	TRBJ2-7	NA	TRBD1
CASSYGAGLQETQYF	TGTGCCAGCAGTTACGGCGCGGGCTTACAAGAGACCCAGTACTTC	TRBV6-5	TRBJ2-5	NA	NA
CASSIGTPWEQYF	TGTGCCAGTAGTATTGGGACGCCTTGGGAGCAGTACTTC	TRBV19	TRBJ2-7	NA	NA
CASSPRQGAKGYEQYF	TGTGCCAGCAGCCCCAGACAGGGGGCTAAAGGCTACGAGCAGTACTTC	TRBV9	TRBJ2-7	NA	TRBD1
CASTGYTF	TGTGCCAGCACGGGCTACACCTTC	TRBV5-8	TRBJ1-2	NA	NA
CASSIPGLSTDTQYF	TGCGCCAGCAGCATTCCAGGGCTCTCCACAGATACGCAGTATTTT	TRBV5-1	TRBJ2-3	NA	NA
CASSFSLAGGHTGELFF	TGCGCCAGCAGCTTCTCCCTAGCGGGAGGTCACACCGGGGAGCTGTTTTTT	TRBV5-1	TRBJ2-2	NA	TRBD2
CASSYSISVGETQYF	TGTGCCAGCAGTTACTCGATTTCGGTAGGGGAGACCCAGTACTTC	TRBV6-6	TRBJ2-5	NA	NA
CASSSLGQGFYEQYF	TGTGCCAGCAGCTCCCTGGGACAGGGGTTCTACGAGCAGTACTTC	TRBV7-9	TRBJ2-7	NA	TRBD1
CASSGGLAGALRETQYF	TGTGCCAGCAGTGGGGGACTAGCGGGGGCTCTTCGAGAGACCCAGTACTTC	TRBV2	TRBJ2-5	NA	TRBD2
CAWELGETEAFF	TGTGCCTGGGAACTGGGGGAAACTGAAGCTTTCTTT	TRBV30	TRBJ1-1	NA	NA
CAIRGRGYQEEEDSGNTIYF	TGTGCCATCAGGGGCCGGGGGTATCAGGAGGAGGAGGACTCTGGAAACACCATATATTTT	TRBV10-3	TRBJ1-3	NA	NA
CASSYSAGGGTGELFF	TGTGCCAGCAGTTACTCTGCGGGGGGCGGCACCGGGGAGCTGTTTTTT	TRBV6-5	TRBJ2-2	NA	TRBD2
CASSPLVQETQYF	TGTGCCAGCAGTCCACTAGTACAAGAGACCCAGTACTTC	TRBV27	TRBJ2-5	NA	NA
CASSLAGGPAYEQYF	TGTGCCAGCAGCTTGGCGGGAGGGCCGGCCTACGAGCAGTACTTC	TRBV7-2	TRBJ2-7	NA	TRBD2
CSVKGGSTDTQYF	TGCAGCGTCAAGGGAGGTTCCACAGATACGCAGTATTTT	TRBV29-1	TRBJ2-3	NA	NA
CASSEWWGQGTDTQYF	TGTGCCAGCAGTGAATGGTGGGGGCAGGGCACAGATACGCAGTATTTT	TRBV6-1	TRBJ2-3	NA	NA
CASNGDSPYEQYF	TGTGCCAGCAACGGTGACAGTCCCTACGAGCAGTACTTC	TRBV2	TRBJ2-7	NA	NA
CASSEDVPAGTGELFF	TGTGCCAGCAGTGAAGATGTGCCCGCGGGCACCGGGGAGCTGTTTTTT	TRBV6-1	TRBJ2-2	NA	NA
CASRPNGGRETQYF	TGTGCCAGCAGACCCAATGGAGGGCGGGAGACCCAGTACTTC	TRBV6-6	TRBJ2-5	NA	NA
CASSGGENTEAFF	TGTGCCAGCAGCGGGGGGGAGAACACTGAAGCTTTCTTT	TRBV9	TRBJ1-1	once	NA
CASSFGGGNEQYF	TGTGCCAGCAGCTTTGGGGGTGGGAACGAGCAGTACTTC	TRBV7-6	TRBJ2-7	NA	NA
CASSVDRGSNQPQHF	TGTGCCAGCAGCGTTGACAGGGGTAGCAATCAGCCCCAGCATTTT	TRBV9	TRBJ1-5	NA	TRBD1
CASSVEGTGDNEQFF	TGTGCCAGCAGCGTAGAGGGGACTGGAGACAATGAGCAGTTCTTC	TRBV9	TRBJ2-1	NA	NA
CASSPPQGGAVETQYF	TGTGCCAGCAGCCCCCCCCAGGGGGGGGCCGTAGAGACCCAGTACTTC	TRBV13	TRBJ2-5	NA	NA
CASSEVTGLYGYTF	TGTGCCAGCAGTGAAGTTACAGGGCTCTATGGCTACACCTTC	TRBV25-1	TRBJ1-2	NA	NA
CASSLGENTGELFF	TGTGCCAGCAGCCTTGGGGAGAACACCGGGGAGCTGTTTTTT	TRBV6-5	TRBJ2-2	NA	NA
CASSPLGFGTEAFF	TGTGCCAGCAGCCCATTAGGGTTTGGCACTGAAGCTTTCTTT	TRBV7-6	TRBJ1-1	NA	NA
CASSPPTGAEKLFF	TGTGCCAGCAGCCCCCCGACAGGAGCTGAAAAACTGTTTTTT	TRBV7-9	TRBJ1-4	NA	NA
CASSPLGQGTATNEKLFF	TGTGCCAGCAGTCCCCTGGGACAGGGCACCGCAACTAATGAAAAACTGTTTTTT	TRBV27	TRBJ1-4	NA	TRBD1